The entry that follows covers one T cell receptor (beta chain) sequence. Its specificity is unknown. The study ran its PCR with 60 Vbeta and 13 Jbeta primers. Repertoires were generated with immunoSEQ multiplex PCR, while TCRdb's copy carries only in-frame clones and drops some. Of around 130,000 clones in the sample, just under 80% were seen once. This entry belongs to a study of cytomegalovirus exposure and HLA in healthy donors. There are 15 residues in the CDR3. From germline, CDR1 is SGHDT and CDR2 YYEEEE. V lost 4 bases, J lost 7 bases, and 11 bases stayed unmatched. Findings and caveats of the study: Reportedly, TCR beta sequences accurately predicted HLA-A and HLA-B alleles in most subjects. The likely explanation for a cluster of highly shared sequence variants was sequencing artifact. Later analysis reportedly placed an Asian-associated ancestry cluster below the roughly 700-donor mean in N-insertions. Later, TCR association rates were found to vary by HLA locus, highest for DRB1 and lowest for HLA-C.

This clonotype was obtained from a woman aged 18-29 years in good health and CMV-seronegative. The gene calls are TRBV5-6 and TRBJ1-2; 9 bases map to TRBD1. The sequencing sample was made of PBMCs. CDR3 DNA: TGTGCCAGCAGCCGGTCCGGGACAGGGATTGGTGGCTACACCTTC. As protein: CASSRSGTGIGGYTF. The variable domain in full, completed from reference TRBV5-6 and TRBJ1-2, reads DAGVTQSPTHLIKTRGQQVTLRCSPKSGHDTVSWYQQALGQGPQFIFQYYEEEERQRGNFPDRFSGHQFPNYSSELNVNALLLGDSALYLCASSRSGTGIGGYTFGSGTRLTVV.